Sequencing of this T cell receptor (beta chain) was carried out in a study of T cell responses to AZD1222 COVID-19 vaccine (dated by TCRdb to the early 2020s). For the wider study: AZD1222 recipients given second doses at about 4 weeks or at about 12 weeks were pooled, since spike-specific TCR depth and breadth were not found to differ between the two schedules. A total of 230 to 250 trial participants underwent TCR sequencing, of whom about 210 had received two doses of AZD1222 and roughly 26 had received two doses of the MenACWY control vaccine. Trial participants were enrolled into age subgroups of 18-55, 56-69 and 70-plus years, which contained about 150, 27 and 61 TCR-sequenced participants, respectively.

Remarks on this clone: The antigen this receptor binds is unknown. Within one base of it there is no much larger clone, and no base qualities were kept.

General study outcomes and caveats: A significant rise in spike-specific TCR breadth and depth was observed after two AZD1222 doses relative to day 0 and relative to MenACWY recipients. The 56-69-year group was small, and its depth increase did not reach significance, likely because of low power. Reportedly, close to half of the unique spike-specific TCRs recognized epitopes lying outside the regions that are mutated in the B.1.351 and B.1.1.7 variants. Conclusions about previously exposed vaccinees were limited because only a handful of AZD1222 recipients were SARS-CoV-2 seropositive at baseline. Because no samples from the day 14 peak response were available, repertoires could be characterized only after the peak T cell response. Participants were mostly white British, with more females than males. The authors suggested clonal diversity may have been underestimated. Vaccine-associated CD4 TCRs spanned the whole spike protein, with dominant responses in regions 160-218 and 743-854.

The trim is 1 base for V and 2 bases for J, with a gap of 24 bases between the germline ends. The CDR3 has 20 amino acids, counting the end cysteine and phenylalanine. The entry retains the CDR3 DNA only, 60 bases that are in frame from base 1. The germline V gene provides CDR1 LGHNA and CDR2 YNFKEQ. The time point label, as the study defines it: baseline before first vaccination. The vaccinee samples were drawn from two UK trials, COV001 and COV002, one of which was a single-blind randomized controlled phase 2/3 trial testing AZD1222 (ChAdOx1 nCoV-19) in healthy adults. Trial participant PBMC samples were collected at day 0 and day 28 after the second dose for TCRbeta chain sequencing. The CDR3 regions of human TCRbeta chains were analyzed by immunosequencing. On the authors' methods: TCRs in the repertoires were compared against a reference library of SARS-CoV-2-specific TCRs that had been generated with the MIRA antigen-specificity platform. Breadth was defined as the fraction of unique TCRs that were SARS-CoV-2-associated, and depth was defined as the fraction of total T cells that were SARS-CoV-2-associated. Each spike-specific TCR was assigned to its reactive spike region and to a CD4 or CD8 class using the MIRA data. Log10-transformed breadth and depth values were compared by one-way ANOVA with Sidak's multiple comparisons tests. The clones in this table, taken by TCRdb from immuneACCESS, are in-frame only. Not every clone is retained; where verified, under half of the shortfall comes from an unresolved V gene, and the cause of the rest is unknown. That table gives V, J and clone size, and the DNA gave D and trimming. For this sample the table gives approximately 76,000 clones, of which nearly 85% were detected only once. Approximately 2.8% of the sample lies in the top ten.

The sample consisted of peripheral blood, taken on day 0 of AZD1222 vaccination. Recombination joined TRBV4-2 with TRBJ1-5, with TRBD1 tentatively as D gene (6 bases match). This sequence was found in an adult in good health. The DNA sequence is TGTGCCAGCAGCCAAGGGGAGGGCGGAGGGGGATTTATGGGCAATCAGCCCCAGCATTTT. The translation is CASSQGEGGGGFMGNQPQHF.